The subject of this entry is one TCR beta chain. The entry originates in a study of blood T cell repertoires in COVID-19. In the study overall: Spain, Italy and the United States supplied samples that represented acute and convalescent COVID-19. The analysed material was cDNA or gDNA that came from T cells, B-cell-depleted T cells, or PBMCs.

Authors' analysis steps: Reference gene primer amplification yielded estimated nucleated cell counts. TCRdb's copy holds only in-frame clones and misses some; the assay was immunoSEQ multiplex PCR. D and trimming were read from the DNA, whereas the V and J calls and clone size are those reported in that table. Of some 240,000 clones in the sample, roughly nine tenths were seen once. Germline lookup yields CDR1 SGHRS and CDR2 YFSETQ. The trim removed 4 bases at V and 2 bases at J, leaving 5 bases unmatched. The CDR3 covers 14 residues. Sequences were obtained from peripheral blood. J is TRBJ2-7 and V is TRBV5-1; 8 bases are a match to TRBD1. The sequence derives from a woman between 35 and 50 years old who had recovered from COVID-19. CDR3 bases: TGCGCCAGCAGCAGCGAGGGACAGGCCTACGAGCAGTACTTC. This codes for CASSSEGQAYEQYF.